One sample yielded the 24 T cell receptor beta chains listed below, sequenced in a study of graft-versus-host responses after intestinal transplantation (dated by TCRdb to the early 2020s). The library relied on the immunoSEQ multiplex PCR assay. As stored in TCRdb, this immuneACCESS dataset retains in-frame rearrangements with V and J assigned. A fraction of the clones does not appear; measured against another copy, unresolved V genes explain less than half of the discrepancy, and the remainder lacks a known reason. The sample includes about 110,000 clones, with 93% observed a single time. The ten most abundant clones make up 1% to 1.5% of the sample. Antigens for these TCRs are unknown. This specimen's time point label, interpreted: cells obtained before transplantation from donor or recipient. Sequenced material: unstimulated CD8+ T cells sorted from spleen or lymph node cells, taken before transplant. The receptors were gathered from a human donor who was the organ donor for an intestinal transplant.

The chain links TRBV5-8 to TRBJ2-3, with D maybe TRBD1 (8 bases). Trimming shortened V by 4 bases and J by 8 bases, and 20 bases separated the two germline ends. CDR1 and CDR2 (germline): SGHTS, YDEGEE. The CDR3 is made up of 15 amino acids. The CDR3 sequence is CASSRETGAGATQYF. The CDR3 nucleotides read TGTGCCAGCAGCCGAGAGACAGGGGCGGGAGCTACGCAGTATTTT.

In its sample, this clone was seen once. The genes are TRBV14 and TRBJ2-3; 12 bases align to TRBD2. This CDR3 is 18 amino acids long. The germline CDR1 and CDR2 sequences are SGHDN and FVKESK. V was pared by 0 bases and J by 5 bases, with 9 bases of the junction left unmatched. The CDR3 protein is CASSQEDLAGGPGDTQYF. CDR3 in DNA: TGTGCCAGCAGCCAAGAAGACCTAGCGGGAGGGCCTGGAGATACGCAGTATTTT.

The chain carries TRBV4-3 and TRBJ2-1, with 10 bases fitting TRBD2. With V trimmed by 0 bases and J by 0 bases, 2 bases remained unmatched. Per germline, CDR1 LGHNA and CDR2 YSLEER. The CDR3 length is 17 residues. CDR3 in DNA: TGCGCCAGCAGCCAAGATGCTAGCGGGAGCTCCTACAATGAGCAGTTCTTC. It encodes CASSQDASGSSYNEQFF.

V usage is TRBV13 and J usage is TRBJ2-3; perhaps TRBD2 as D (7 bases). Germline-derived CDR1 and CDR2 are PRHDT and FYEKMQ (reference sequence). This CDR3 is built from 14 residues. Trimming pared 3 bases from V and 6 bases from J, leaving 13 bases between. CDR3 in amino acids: CASSFRGAEDTQYF. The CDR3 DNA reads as TGTGCCAGCAGCTTCCGGGGGGCTGAGGATACGCAGTATTTT.

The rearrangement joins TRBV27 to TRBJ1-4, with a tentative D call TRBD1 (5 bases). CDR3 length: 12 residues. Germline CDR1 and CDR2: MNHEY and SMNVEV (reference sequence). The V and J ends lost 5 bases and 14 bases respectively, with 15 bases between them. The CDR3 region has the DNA TGTGCCAGCAGTCTACCGGGACGACGGCTGTTTTTT. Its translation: CASSLPGRRLFF. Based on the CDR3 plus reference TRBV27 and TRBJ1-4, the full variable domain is EAQVTQNPRYLITVTGKKLTVTCSQNMNHEYMSWYRQDPGLGLRQIYYSMNVEVTDKGDVPEGYKVSRKEKRNFPLILESPSPNQTSLYFCASSLPGRRLFFGSGTQLSVL.

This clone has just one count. CDR3 residues: CASSLEISGRSNAGELFF. CDR3 DNA: TGTGCCAGCAGCTTAGAGATTAGCGGGAGGTCAAATGCCGGGGAGCTGTTTTTT. V is TRBV7-9 and J is TRBJ2-2; 10 positions match TRBD2. Germline CDR1 is SEHNR and CDR2 is FQNEAQ (reference sequence). The J segment lost 6 bases and the V segment lost 1 base, leaving 11 bases of the junction unmatched. The CDR3 is 18 amino acids.

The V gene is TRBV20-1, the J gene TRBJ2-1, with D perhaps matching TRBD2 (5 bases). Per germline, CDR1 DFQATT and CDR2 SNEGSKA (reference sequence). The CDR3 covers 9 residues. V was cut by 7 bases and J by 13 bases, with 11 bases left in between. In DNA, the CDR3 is TGCAGTGTCGGGGTGGGACAGTTCTTC. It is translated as CSVGVGQFF.

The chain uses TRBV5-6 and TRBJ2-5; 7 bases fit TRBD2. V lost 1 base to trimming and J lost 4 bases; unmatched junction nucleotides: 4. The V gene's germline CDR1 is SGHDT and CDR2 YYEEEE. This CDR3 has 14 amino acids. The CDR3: CASSLPPGGETQYF. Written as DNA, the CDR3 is TGTGCCAGCAGCTTGCCACCGGGGGGAGAGACCCAGTACTTC. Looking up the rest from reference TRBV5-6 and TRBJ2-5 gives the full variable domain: DAGVTQSPTHLIKTRGQQVTLRCSPKSGHDTVSWYQQALGQGPQFIFQYYEEEERQRGNFPDRFSGHQFPNYSSELNVNALLLGDSALYLCASSLPPGGETQYFGPGTRLLVL.

The CDR3 DNA reads as TGTGCCAGCAGCCAACGGGGGGGCTCTAACACTGAAGCTTTCTTT. Amino acids: CASSQRGGSNTEAFF. The chain employs TRBV5-5 and TRBJ1-1, with D possibly being TRBD1 (6 bases). Germline V gives CDR1 SGHKS, CDR2 YYEKEE (reference sequence). V shed 4 bases and J shed 2 bases, with 15 bases lying between them. The CDR3 has 15 amino acids.

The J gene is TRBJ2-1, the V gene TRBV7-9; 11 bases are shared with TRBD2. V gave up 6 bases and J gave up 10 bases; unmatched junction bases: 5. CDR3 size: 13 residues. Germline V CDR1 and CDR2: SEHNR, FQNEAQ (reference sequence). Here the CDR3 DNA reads TGTGCCAGCAGTTCGACTAGCGGGATAGAGCAGTTCTTC. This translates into CASSSTSGIEQFF.

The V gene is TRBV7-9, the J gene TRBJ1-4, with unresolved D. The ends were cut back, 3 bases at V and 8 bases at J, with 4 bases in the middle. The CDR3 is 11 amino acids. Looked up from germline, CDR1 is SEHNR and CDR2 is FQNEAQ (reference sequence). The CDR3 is CASSLDEKLFF. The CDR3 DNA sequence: TGTGCCAGCAGCTTGGACGAAAAACTGTTTTTT.

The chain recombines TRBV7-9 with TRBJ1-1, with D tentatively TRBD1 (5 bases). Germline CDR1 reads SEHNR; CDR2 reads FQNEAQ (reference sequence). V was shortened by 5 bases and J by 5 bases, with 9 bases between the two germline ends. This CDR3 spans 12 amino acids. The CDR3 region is CASSPQGTEAFF. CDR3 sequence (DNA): TGTGCCAGCAGCCCCCAGGGAACTGAAGCTTTCTTT.

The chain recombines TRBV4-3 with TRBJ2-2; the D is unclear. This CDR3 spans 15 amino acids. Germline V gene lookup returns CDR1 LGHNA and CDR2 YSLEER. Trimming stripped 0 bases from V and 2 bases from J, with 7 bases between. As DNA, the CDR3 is TGCGCCAGCAGCCAAGAACCTCTCAACACCGGGGAGCTGTTTTTT. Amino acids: CASSQEPLNTGELFF.

CDR3 DNA sequence: TGTGCCAGCAGCCAAGCCTGGGACAGGGTGGGAGAGGCCAAAAACATTCAGTACTTC. Protein: CASSQAWDRVGEAKNIQYF. The genes are TRBV4-2 and TRBJ2-4, with TRBD1 identical over 9 bases. CDR1 and CDR2 from the germline V gene are LGHNA and YNFKEQ. Trimming cost V 1 base and J 1 base; bases outside gene matches: 11. CDR3 length: 19 residues.

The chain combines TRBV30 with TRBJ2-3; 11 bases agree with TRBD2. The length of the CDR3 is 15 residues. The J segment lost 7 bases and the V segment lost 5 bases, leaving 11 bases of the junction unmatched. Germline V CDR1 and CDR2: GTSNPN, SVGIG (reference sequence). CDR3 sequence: CAWEHLAGGSNTQYF. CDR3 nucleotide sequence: TGTGCCTGGGAACATCTAGCGGGAGGTTCCAATACGCAGTATTTT.

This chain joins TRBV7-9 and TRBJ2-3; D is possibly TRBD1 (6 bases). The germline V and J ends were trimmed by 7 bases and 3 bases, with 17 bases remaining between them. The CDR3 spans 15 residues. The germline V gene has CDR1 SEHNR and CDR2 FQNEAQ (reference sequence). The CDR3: CASKLGTRGTDTQYF. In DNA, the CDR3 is TGTGCCAGCAAGCTAGGGACACGAGGGACAGATACGCAGTATTTT.

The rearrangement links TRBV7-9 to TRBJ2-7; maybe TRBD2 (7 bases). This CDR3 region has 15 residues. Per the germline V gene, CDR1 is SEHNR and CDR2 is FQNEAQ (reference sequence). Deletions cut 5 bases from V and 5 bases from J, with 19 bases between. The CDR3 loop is CASSPRGGESDEQYF. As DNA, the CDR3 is TGTGCCAGCAGCCCACGAGGGGGGGAGTCAGACGAGCAGTACTTC.

The CDR3 DNA is TGTGCCAGCAGTATTAGACAGGGGGAGACCCAGTACTTC. Its translation is CASSIRQGETQYF. V gene TRBV7-9 combines with J gene TRBJ2-5; 8 bases match TRBD1. The CDR3 is 13 residues long. V was clipped by 6 bases and J by 5 bases; unmatched bases: 5. Germline V gives CDR1 SEHNR, CDR2 FQNEAQ (reference sequence). Variable domain in full (rest from reference TRBV7-9 and TRBJ2-5): DTGVSQNPRHKITKRGQNVTFRCDPISEHNRLYWYRQTLGQGPEFLTYFQNEAQLEKSRLLSDRFSAERPKGSFSTLEIQRTEQGDSAMYLCASSIRQGETQYFGPGTRLLVL.

CDR3 in amino acids: CASSYSGLTYEQYF. The CDR3 DNA reads TGTGCCAGCAGTTACTCTGGGCTTACCTACGAGCAGTACTTC. J is TRBJ2-7 and V is TRBV6-5; no clear D. Germline-derived CDR1 and CDR2 are MNHEY and SVGAGI. The CDR3 contains 14 residues. The germline V and J ends were trimmed by 0 bases and 2 bases, with 8 bases remaining between them.

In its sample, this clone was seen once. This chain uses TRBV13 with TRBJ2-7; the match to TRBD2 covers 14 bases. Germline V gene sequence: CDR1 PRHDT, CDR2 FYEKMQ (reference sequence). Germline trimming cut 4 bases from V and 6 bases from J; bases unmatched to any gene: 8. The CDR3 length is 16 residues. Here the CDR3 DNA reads TGTGCCAGCAGCTCCCGGGGACTAGCGGGAGCTAGCGAGCAGTACTTC. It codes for CASSSRGLAGASEQYF. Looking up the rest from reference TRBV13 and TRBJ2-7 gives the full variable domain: AAGVIQSPRHLIKEKRETATLKCYPIPRHDTVYWYQQGPGQDPQFLISFYEKMQSDKGSIPDRFSAQQFSDYHSELNMSSLELGDSALYFCASSSRGLAGASEQYFGPGTRLTVT.

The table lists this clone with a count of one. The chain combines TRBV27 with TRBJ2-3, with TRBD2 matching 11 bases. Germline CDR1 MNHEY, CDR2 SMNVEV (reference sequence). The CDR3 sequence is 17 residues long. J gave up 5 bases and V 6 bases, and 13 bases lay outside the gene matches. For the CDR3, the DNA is TGTGCCAGCAGAGAGAAACCTAGCGGGAGGCTTATAGATACGCAGTATTTT. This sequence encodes CASREKPSGRLIDTQYF.

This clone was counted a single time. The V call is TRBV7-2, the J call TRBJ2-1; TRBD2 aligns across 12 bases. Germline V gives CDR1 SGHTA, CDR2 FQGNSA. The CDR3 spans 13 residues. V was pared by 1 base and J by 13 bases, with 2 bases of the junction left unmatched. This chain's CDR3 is CASSLGLAGAQFF. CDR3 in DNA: TGTGCCAGCAGCTTAGGACTAGCGGGAGCTCAGTTCTTC.

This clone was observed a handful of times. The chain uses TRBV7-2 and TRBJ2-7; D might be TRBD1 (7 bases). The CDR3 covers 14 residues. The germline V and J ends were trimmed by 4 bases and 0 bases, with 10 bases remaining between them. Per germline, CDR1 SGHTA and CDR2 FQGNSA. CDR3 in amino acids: CASSWRDSSYEQYF. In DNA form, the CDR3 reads TGTGCCAGCAGCTGGCGGGACAGCTCCTACGAGCAGTACTTC. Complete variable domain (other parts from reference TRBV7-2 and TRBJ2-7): GAGVSQSPSNKVTEKGKDVELRCDPISGHTALYWYRQSLGQGLEFLIYFQGNSAPDKSGLPSDRFSAERTGGSVSTLTIQRTQQEDSAVYLCASSWRDSSYEQYFGPGTRLTVT.

Here the CDR3 DNA reads TGTGCCAGCAGGTACCAGACAGGGGCGGATGAAGCTTTCTTT. It encodes CASRYQTGADEAFF. The chain recombines TRBV2 with TRBJ1-1; 8 nucleotides align to TRBD1. CDR3 length: 14 amino acids. J lost 7 bases, V lost 6 bases, and 10 bases had no gene match. Germline V gives CDR1 SNHLY, CDR2 FYNNEI.